A single T cell receptor beta chain is shown here with its context. Its antigen is undetermined. The data derive from a study of cytomegalovirus exposure and HLA in healthy donors. Study conclusions and caveats: In a later analysis, a missense DCLRE1C variant was linked to TCR beta V- and J-gene trimming. There were some public TCRs occurring in many donors, but most TCR sequences were rare.

With 60 Vbeta and 13 Jbeta primers, the PCR was carried out. Sequencing used immunoSEQ multiplex PCR; TCRdb keeps in-frame clones, though not all of them. Of just over 150,000 clones listed, 65% to 85% were seen once; the top ten hold approximately 7.1%. CDR1 and CDR2 from the germline V gene are SGHTA and FQGNSA. The CDR3 has 13 amino acids. The ends were cut back, 4 bases at V and 5 bases at J, with 9 bases in the middle. Input material: PBMCs. The receptor was isolated from a man aged 35-49 years in good health and CMV-seropositive. The chain links TRBV7-2 to TRBJ2-1; D is uncertain. CDR3 protein: CASSSSRHNEQFF. Written as DNA, the CDR3 is TGTGCCAGCAGCTCCTCGAGGCACAATGAGCAGTTCTTC.